These T cell receptor beta chains were read from a single sample in a study of T-cell memory formation after mild COVID-19. Via MiXCR, TCRdb re-called the 5' RACE reads, giving one row per CDR3 protein. The sample lists 40,000 to 45,000 distinct CDR3 sequences; about a tenth were seen once. Sequencing was performed on PBMCs or a T cell subset sorted from them (not recorded which). The receptors stem from an adult woman who had mild COVID-19 (a few samples of this study predate the infection). Cell type and time point are not known. The CDR3 runs from the conserved cysteine through the conserved F or W. The D gene is left open where the match is weak. Size tells how often a clone was seen (once, few, many) or the class of an expanded clone, and some rows leave it out.

many	TRBV5-1	.	TRBJ1-1	TGCGCCAGCAGCCAGCGGACGGACTCGAACACTGAAGCTTTCTTT	CASSQRTDSNTEAFF
.	TRBV15	TRBD1	TRBJ2-1	TGTGCCACCAGCAGAGAGCGGACAGGGAGCGATGAGCAGTTCTTC	CATSRERTGSDEQFF
many	TRBV4-3	.	TRBJ2-1	TGCGCCAGCAGCCAATCCACGAATGAGCAGTTCTTC	CASSQSTNEQFF
.	TRBV4-1	TRBD2	TRBJ2-3	TGCGCCAGCAGCCAACCCCGACTAGCGGCTAGCACAGATACGCAGTATTTT	CASSQPRLAASTDTQYF
few	TRBV7-8	.	TRBJ2-3	TGTGCCAGCAGCTTAGGGGGGGCCCTAGCAGATACGCAGTATTTT	CASSLGGALADTQYF
.	TRBV25-1	TRBD2	TRBJ2-7	TGTGCCAGCAGTGAACGACTGACCGGGACTAGCGACGAGCAGTACTTC	CASSERLTGTSDEQYF
many	TRBV5-5	.	TRBJ2-3	TGTGCCAGCAGCTTCCCAGGGAAAGATACGCAGTATTTT	CASSFPGKDTQYF
many	TRBV7-2	TRBD2	TRBJ2-1	TGTGCCAGCAGCTTATCGAAGACTAGCGGGATTCGGCGATATGAGCAGTTCTTC	CASSLSKTSGIRRYEQFF
many	TRBV7-8	TRBD1	TRBJ1-4	TGTGCCAGCAGCCAAGGCGGACAGGGGAATGAAAAACTGTTTTTT	CASSQGGQGNEKLFF
.	TRBV30	.	TRBJ1-2	TGTGCCTGGAGTAAACAGAACTATGGCTACACCTTC	CAWSKQNYGYTF
many	TRBV7-6	.	TRBJ1-5	TGTGCCAGCAGCCGATCCTCTGGCCCGTTACAGCCCCAGCATTTT	CASSRSSGPLQPQHF
few	TRBV9	.	TRBJ1-4	TGTGCCAGCAGCGTAGGCCGGGTAACTGAAAAACTGTTTTTT	CASSVGRVTEKLFF
.	TRBV11-3	.	TRBJ2-2	TGTGCCAGCAGCTTAGATCCGACCTTCGGCGGGGAGCTGTTTTTT	CASSLDPTFGGELFF
.	TRBV20-1	TRBD1	TRBJ1-6	TGCAGTGCTAGGCCTCAGACAGGGAATTCACCCCTCCACTTT	CSARPQTGNSPLHF
many	TRBV5-5	.	TRBJ1-5	TGTGCCAGCAGCCATTCAGGAGGCGGTGGCAATCAGCCCCAGCATTTT	CASSHSGGGGNQPQHF
many	TRBV7-9	.	TRBJ2-3	TGTGCCAGCAGCTCCGCGCTAGCGCCGGATACGCAGTATTTT	CASSSALAPDTQYF
.	TRBV5-1	.	TRBJ1-5	TGCGCCAGCAGCCCCGGACAGCCCAATCAGCCCCAGCATTTT	CASSPGQPNQPQHF
many	TRBV4-1	.	TRBJ2-3	TGCGCCAGCAGCCAAGACTACACAGATACGCAGTATTTT	CASSQDYTDTQYF
.	TRBV28	TRBD1	TRBJ1-2	TGTGCCAGCAGCCGACTTACCGGGACAGGGGCCCAAAGAACCTTC	CASSRLTGTGAQRTF
.	TRBV21-1	.	TRBJ2-5	TGTGCCAGCAGCATTGGGACAGTAGGGGAGACCCAGTACTTC	CASSIGTVGETQYF
many	TRBV25-1	.	TRBJ2-7	TGTGCCAGCAGTGAAGGTTTTCGGCAGGGCAACTACGAGCAGTACTTC	CASSEGFRQGNYEQYF
many	TRBV7-2	.	TRBJ2-7	TGTGCCAGCAGCTTACTAACAGGGAATCCGAACTACGAGCAGTACTTC	CASSLLTGNPNYEQYF